This TCR beta chain appears in the sequencing data of a study of graft-versus-host responses after intestinal transplantation. Overall study context: Anti-thymocyte globulin was used for induction in all recipients, who then took tacrolimus and steroids for approximately 3 years.

Findings and caveats of the study: In patients with graft-donor T cell macrochimerism, allograft graft-versus-host to host-versus-graft clonal ratios were high. Declines in HvG clones occurring early post-transplant were associated with peak circulating GvH clone levels.

After removal of 2 bases from V and 8 bases from J, the junction contained 19 bases not matched to a gene. The germline CDR1 and CDR2 sequences are LGHNA and YNFKEQ. The CDR3 length is 18 residues. Measured with immunoSEQ multiplex PCR; TCRdb has only the in-frame clones, and not every one. The sample lists over 75,000 clones; more than 75% were seen once. As concerns this clone: Its antigen is not identified.

V gene TRBV4-2 combines with J gene TRBJ2-3, with TRBD2 identical over 7 bases. This specimen was unstimulated CD8+ T cells sorted from spleen or lymph node cells, taken before transplant. The source of this sequence is a human donor who was the organ donor for an intestinal transplant. The CDR3 DNA is TGTGCCAGCAGCCAAACCTCGTTGGATACTGTGGGAGGGAGTACGCAGTATTTT. Protein sequence: CASSQTSLDTVGGSTQYF.